The 20 T cell receptor beta chains reported below all come from one sample, sequenced in a study of naive and memory T cell subsets. Regarding the study as a whole: Especially in CD8 cells, naive repertoires contained a few larger clonotypes, possibly CD45RA-re-expressing memory cells.

Two oligonucleotides, mixed equimolar, formed the beta constant-region primer covering TRBC1 and TRBC2. The ligated cDNA underwent four PCR rounds using SP2 and nested alpha and beta constant-region primers. TCRdb recomputed calls from the UMI-ligation and nested PCR reads with MiXCR, one row per CDR3 protein. The sample shows 85,000 to 130,000 distinct CDR3 sequences, 14% of them seen only once. Which antigens these TCRs recognize remains unknown. The sample taken for sequencing was naive CD8+ T cells from blood. These receptors were obtained from a human donor in good health.

This clonotype was counted between two and nine times. This chain links TRBV6-2 or TRBV6-3 with TRBJ2-1, with 7 nucleotides matching TRBD2. J lost 4 bases, V lost 2 bases, and 5 bases had no gene match. The CDR3 is 15 residues long. Germline V CDR1 and CDR2: MNHEY, SVGEGT. This CDR3 is CASSYGGGGYNEQFF. As DNA, the CDR3 is TGTGCCAGCAGTTACGGGGGGGGGGGATACAATGAGCAGTTCTTC.

The chain combines TRBV20-1 with TRBJ2-1; 7 bases fit TRBD2. With V trimmed by 4 bases and J by 3 bases, 12 bases remained unmatched. The germline V gene has CDR1 DFQATT and CDR2 SNEGSKA (reference sequence). CDR3 length: 16 amino acids. Written as DNA, the CDR3 is TGCAGTGCTATGGGGCCTGGGGCTAGCGGCTACAATGAGCAGTTCTTC. The encoded protein is CSAMGPGASGYNEQFF.

This clonotype was seen only once. One base away lies a much larger clone, so this may be a sequencing read error. The CDR3 does not end in the conserved phenylalanine or tryptophan, so this is likely a read error. The limits of the CDR3 on the DNA are not certain, so only TCRdb's listed CDR3 is given. The chain carries TRBV2 and TRBJ2-1. The length of the CDR3 is 12 amino acids, counting both ends. Germline loops: CDR1 SNHLY, CDR2 FYNNEI. CDR3 region: CASSEAPVSEFL.

The chain's CDR3 is CASTSPGTDPEAFF. In DNA form, the CDR3 reads TGTGCCAGCACATCACCCGGGACAGATCCTGAAGCTTTCTTT. V and J are TRBV16 and TRBJ1-1, with 7 bases aligning to TRBD1. This CDR3 is built from 14 residues. Germline loops: CDR1 KGHSY, CDR2 FQNENV. V shed 7 bases and J 6 bases; nucleotides not matched to a gene: 11.

This clonotype was observed a handful of times. The V and J genes are TRBV3-1 and TRBJ1-4; D gene unclear. The CDR3 loop spans 11 amino acids. With 4 bases removed from V and 9 bases from J, the gap between germline ends came to 6 bases. Germline V CDR1 and CDR2: LGHDT, YNNKEL (reference sequence). The CDR3 loop is CASSPGQKLFF. CDR3 nucleotides: TGTGCCAGCAGCCCCGGGCAAAAACTGTTTTTT.

The chain links TRBV5-1 to TRBJ2-3, with TRBD2 matching 13 bases. The length of the CDR3 is 17 residues. The germline CDR1 and CDR2 sequences are SGHRS and YFSETQ. The junction had 6 bases not matched to a gene; V was cut back by 2 bases and J by 3 bases. In nucleotides, the CDR3 is TGCGCCAGCAGCTTAGGACTAGCGGGAGTCCGTACAGATACGCAGTATTTT. The encoded protein is CASSLGLAGVRTDTQYF.

The sample holds a few counts of this clonotype. The V call is TRBV7-2, the J call TRBJ2-3, with 9 positions matching TRBD1. J was trimmed by 0 bases and V by 5 bases; bases with no gene match: 6. CDR3 size: 16 residues. Germline CDR1 and CDR2: SGHTA and FQGNSA. The CDR3 nucleotides are TGTGCCAGCAGCGAGTGGGGACAGGGAAGCACAGATACGCAGTATTTT. Its protein is CASSEWGQGSTDTQYF.

This clonotype was seen a few times. The chain carries TRBV11-1 and TRBJ2-5; D call uncertain. CDR1 and CDR2 (germline): SGHAT, FQDESV (reference sequence). This CDR3 has 12 amino acids. V was clipped by 0 bases and J by 4 bases, with 3 bases between them. CDR3 nucleotide sequence: TGTGCCAGCAGCTTAGCGCGAGAGACCCAGTACTTC. Translating gives CASSLARETQYF.

This clonotype was observed a few times. This chain uses TRBV10-3 with TRBJ2-1; D not certain. Germline V gene data show CDR1 as ENHRY and CDR2 as SYGVKD. The CDR3 is 14 amino acids. V lost 4 bases, J lost 3 bases, and 10 bases lay in between. The CDR3: CAISGAERYNEQFF. The CDR3 DNA reads TGTGCCATCAGTGGGGCGGAACGCTACAATGAGCAGTTCTTC.

This clonotype was found a few times. V gene TRBV5-6 combines with J gene TRBJ2-1, with 8 bases fitting TRBD2. Trimming took 5 bases from V and 4 from J; bases not matched to a gene: 5. From germline, CDR1 is SGHDT and CDR2 YYEEEE. The CDR3 totals 14 residues. In DNA form, the CDR3 reads TGTGCCAGCAGTTTAGCGGGGACTTACAATGAGCAGTTCTTC. It encodes CASSLAGTYNEQFF.

The chain employs TRBV28 and TRBJ1-1, with D uncertain. Trimming cost V 4 bases and J 10 bases, with 13 bases left between them. CDR3 length equals 12 residues. Germline loops: CDR1 MDHEN, CDR2 SYDVKM. The CDR3: CASSWTPPAAFF. CDR3 sequence (DNA): TGTGCCAGCAGTTGGACTCCGCCGGCAGCTTTCTTT.

There are a few counts of this clonotype. The genes are TRBV4-3 and TRBJ2-5; D may be TRBD1 (7 bases). Germline lookup yields CDR1 LGHNA and CDR2 YSLEER. Trimming stripped 0 bases from V and 5 bases from J, with 19 bases between. The CDR3 length is 17 residues. The CDR3: CASSQDMRWQGGETQYF. CDR3 DNA: TGCGCCAGCAGCCAAGATATGAGGTGGCAGGGGGGCGAGACCCAGTACTTC.

V usage is TRBV3-1 and J usage is TRBJ2-2; 7 bases match TRBD1. Trimming took 7 bases from V and 1 from J; bases not matched to a gene: 9. The CDR3 contains 16 residues. Germline values: CDR1 LGHDT, CDR2 YNNKEL (reference sequence). The CDR3 DNA follows: TGTGCCAGCATCCTATCCGGGACAGTGAACACCGGGGAGCTGTTTTTT. This sequence encodes CASILSGTVNTGELFF. The variable domain in full, completed from reference TRBV3-1 and TRBJ2-2, reads DTAVSQTPKYLVTQMGNDKSIKCEQNLGHDTMYWYKQDSKKFLKIMFSYNNKELIINETVPNRFSPKSPDKAHLNLHINSLELGDSAVYFCASILSGTVNTGELFFGEGSRLTVL.

This clonotype was seen at least ten times. V and J are TRBV29-1 and TRBJ2-1; 9 nucleotides match TRBD2. The CDR3 has 17 amino acids. J gave up 0 bases and V 4 bases, and 10 bases lay outside the gene matches. From germline, CDR1 is SQVTM and CDR2 ANQGSEA. CDR3 coding DNA: TGCAGCGTTGTGCTAGCGGGGCACGACAGCTCCTACAATGAGCAGTTCTTC. Amino acid sequence: CSVVLAGHDSSYNEQFF.

This clonotype came up many times. For the CDR3, the DNA is TGTGCCAGCAGGGTCTGGGGCGGACCCAGCAAGAGAGAGACCCAGTACTTC. Protein sequence: CASRVWGGPSKRETQYF. The V gene is TRBV6-2 or TRBV6-3, the J gene TRBJ2-5; D perhaps matches TRBD1 (5 bases). Germline V lookup: CDR1 MNHEY, CDR2 SVGEGT. The length of the CDR3 is 17 residues. Trimming shortened V by 6 bases and J by 4 bases, and 24 bases separated the two germline ends.

This clonotype was counted at least ten times. The chain uses TRBV29-1 and TRBJ2-1, with 7 bases lining up with TRBD2. Trimming removed 6 bases from V and 4 bases from J; junction bases left unmatched: 9. The CDR3 has 14 amino acids. From germline, CDR1 is SQVTM and CDR2 ANQGSEA. The CDR3 is CSVTSDAAYNEQFF. The CDR3 coding sequence is TGCAGCGTAACTAGCGACGCCGCATACAATGAGCAGTTCTTC.

The chain couples TRBV4-2 to TRBJ2-7; 9 nucleotides match TRBD2. Trimming removed 0 bases from V and 0 bases from J; junction bases left unmatched: 6. The CDR3 loop spans 17 amino acids. The germline CDR1 and CDR2 sequences are LGHNA and YNFKEQ. CDR3 protein: CASSQETSGYSSYEQYF. In DNA form, the CDR3 reads TGTGCCAGCAGCCAAGAGACTAGCGGTTACAGCTCCTACGAGCAGTACTTC.

V usage is TRBV7-9 and J usage is TRBJ2-7; D not certain. The CDR3 is made up of 11 amino acids. Germline CDR1 is SEHNR and CDR2 is FQNEAQ (reference sequence). V was clipped by 5 bases and J by 3 bases, with 5 bases between them. CDR3 loop: CASSSHYEQYF. The CDR3 DNA reads as TGTGCCAGCAGCAGCCACTACGAGCAGTACTTC. The full variable domain, in which reference TRBV7-9 and TRBJ2-7 provide the parts outside the CDR3, is DTGVSQNPRHKITKRGQNVTFRCDPISEHNRLYWYRQTLGQGPEFLTYFQNEAQLEKSRLLSDRFSAERPKGSFSTLEIQRTEQGDSAMYLCASSSHYEQYFGPGTRLTVT.

This clonotype has more than one count but fewer than ten. The gene calls are TRBV24-1 and TRBJ1-2; 9 bases map to TRBD1. Germline assignment: CDR1 KGHDR and CDR2 SFDVKD. CDR3 length equals 14 residues. Trimming took 4 bases from V and 5 from J; bases not matched to a gene: 4. CDR3 protein: CATSESGQGYGYTF. In DNA form, the CDR3 reads TGTGCCACCAGTGAGAGCGGACAGGGGTATGGCTACACCTTC.

The V call is TRBV7-9, the J call TRBJ2-7, with no clear D. The V end lost 1 base, the J end lost 0 bases, and 7 bases lay between the germline ends. The CDR3 consists of 14 residues. Germline loops: CDR1 SEHNR, CDR2 FQNEAQ (reference sequence). The CDR3 sequence: CASSLVPGSYEQYF. The CDR3, as DNA: TGTGCCAGCAGCTTAGTCCCCGGCTCCTACGAGCAGTACTTC.